This T cell receptor (beta chain) was sequenced in a study of T cells in Graves' hyperthyroidism and ophthalmopathy. Overall study: Upon initial diagnosis and before any treatment, peripheral blood was collected. Study-level findings and limits: The model foresaw ophthalmopathy a median roughly 6.5 months prior to onset.

This clonotype was seen at least ten times. Its antigen is undetermined. Using RNA transcripts as the source, TCR beta CDR3 regions were amplified. During a first-round RT-PCR of the TCR CDR3, the HTBI primer set was used. TCRdb itself ran the multiplex PCR reads through MiXCR, one entry per CDR3 protein. The sample lists approximately 300,000 distinct CDR3 sequences; about a sixth were seen once. In making diagnoses, clinical symptoms, serum thyroxine and TRAb, thyroid ultrasound and orbital computed tomography were all used. The PBMCs were taken from approximately 9.7 ml of fresh peripheral blood. The V and J ends lost 7 bases and 1 base respectively, with 18 bases between them. The CDR3 has 16 amino acids. Germline CDR1 and CDR2: SEHNR and FQNEAQ (reference sequence).

What was sequenced was blood. This receptor was identified in a woman in her fifties or sixties with Graves' ophthalmopathy. The chain combines TRBV7-9 with TRBJ2-3; maybe TRBD2 (5 bases). CDR3 nucleotides: TGTGCCAGCACCCCCGGGGTTATTTATGGCACAGATACGCAGTATTTT. Translating gives CASTPGVIYGTDTQYF.